The clone carrying this TCR beta chain was detected once. The target antigen is unknown. Germline V gene sequence: CDR1 SGHTS, CDR2 YDEGEE. The CDR3 covers 15 residues. V was clipped by 4 bases and J by 6 bases; unmatched bases: 10. The data were obtained in a study of STAT5B mutations in CD4+ large granular lymphocyte leukemia. Only in-frame clones appear in the TCRdb table, and some are missing; sequencing was by immunoSEQ multiplex PCR. The data contain 40,000 to 55,000 clones, 70% to 90% of them singletons. Study outcomes and limitations: CD4-sorted patient repertoires seemed more clonal than healthy CD4+ repertoires. Top patient clones used TRBV06 genes more often: 8/27 versus 2/35 in controls.

Sequenced: CD4+ T cells from blood buffy coats. This chain links TRBV5-8 with TRBJ1-5; TRBD1 matches 7 bases. This receptor was obtained from a human donor in good health. CDR3 loop: CASSQKGSGGQPQHF. As DNA, the CDR3 is TGTGCCAGCAGCCAAAAGGGTTCAGGGGGTCAGCCCCAGCATTTT.